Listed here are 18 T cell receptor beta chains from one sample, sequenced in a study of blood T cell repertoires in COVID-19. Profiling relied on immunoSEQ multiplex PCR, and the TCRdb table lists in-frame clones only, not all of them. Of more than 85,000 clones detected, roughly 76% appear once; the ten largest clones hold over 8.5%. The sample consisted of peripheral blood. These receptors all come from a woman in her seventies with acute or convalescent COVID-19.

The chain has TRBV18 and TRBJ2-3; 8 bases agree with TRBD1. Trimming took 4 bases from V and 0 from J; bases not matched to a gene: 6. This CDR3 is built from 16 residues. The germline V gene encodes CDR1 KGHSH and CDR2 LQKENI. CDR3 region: CASSLPGQGSTDTQYF. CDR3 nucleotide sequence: TGTGCCAGCTCACTCCCAGGACAGGGCAGCACAGATACGCAGTATTTT.

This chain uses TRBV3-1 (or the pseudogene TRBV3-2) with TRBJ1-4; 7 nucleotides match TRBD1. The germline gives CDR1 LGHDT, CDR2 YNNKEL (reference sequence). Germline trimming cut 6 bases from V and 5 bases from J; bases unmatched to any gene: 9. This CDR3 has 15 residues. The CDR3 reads CASSAQGFKNEKLFF. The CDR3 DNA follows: TGTGCCAGCAGTGCACAGGGGTTCAAGAATGAAAAACTGTTTTTT.

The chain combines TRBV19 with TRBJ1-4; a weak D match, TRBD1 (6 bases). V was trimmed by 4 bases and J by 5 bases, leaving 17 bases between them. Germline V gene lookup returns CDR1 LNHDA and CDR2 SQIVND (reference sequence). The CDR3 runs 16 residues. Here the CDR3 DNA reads TGTGCCAGTAGTAGCGACATCAGGGGCTGGAATGAAAAACTGTTTTTT. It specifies CASSSDIRGWNEKLFF.

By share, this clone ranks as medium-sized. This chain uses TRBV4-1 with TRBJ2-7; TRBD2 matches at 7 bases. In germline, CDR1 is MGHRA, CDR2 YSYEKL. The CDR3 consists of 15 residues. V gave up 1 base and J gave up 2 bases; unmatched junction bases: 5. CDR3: CASSQVSSGTYEQYF. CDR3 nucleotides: TGCGCCAGCAGCCAAGTCTCTAGCGGTACCTACGAGCAGTACTTC.

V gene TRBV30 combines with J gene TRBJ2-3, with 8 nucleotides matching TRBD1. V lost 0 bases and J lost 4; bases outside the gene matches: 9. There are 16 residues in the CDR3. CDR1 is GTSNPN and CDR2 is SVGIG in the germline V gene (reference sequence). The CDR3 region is CAWSVQGRGRADTQYF. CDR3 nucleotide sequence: TGTGCCTGGAGTGTACAAGGCAGGGGGCGCGCAGATACGCAGTATTTT. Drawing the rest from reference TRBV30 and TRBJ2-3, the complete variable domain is SQTIHQWPATLVQPVGSPLSLECTVEGTSNPNLYWYRQAAGRGLQLLFYSVGIGQISSEVPQNLSASRPQDRQFILSSKKLLLSDSGFYLCAWSVQGRGRADTQYFGPGTRLTVL.

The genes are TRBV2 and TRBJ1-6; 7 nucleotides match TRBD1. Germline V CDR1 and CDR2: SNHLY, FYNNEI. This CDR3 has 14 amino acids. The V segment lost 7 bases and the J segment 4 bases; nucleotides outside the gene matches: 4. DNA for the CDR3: TGTGCCAGCAATGGACAGGCTTATAATTCACCCCTCCACTTT. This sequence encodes CASNGQAYNSPLHF.

The CDR3 region has the DNA TGTGCCATCAGTGAGGCAGGGGGCGCGGTACAGCCCCAGCATTTT. Translating gives CAISEAGGAVQPQHF. The chain couples TRBV10-3 to TRBJ1-5; 8 nucleotides line up with TRBD1. The junction had 7 bases not matched to a gene; V was cut back by 2 bases and J by 7 bases. The CDR3 runs 15 residues. Germline V gives CDR1 ENHRY, CDR2 SYGVKD.

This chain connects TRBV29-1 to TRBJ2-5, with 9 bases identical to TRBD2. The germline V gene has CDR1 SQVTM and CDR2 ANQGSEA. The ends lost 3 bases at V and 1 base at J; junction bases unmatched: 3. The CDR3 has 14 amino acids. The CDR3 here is CSVEGTSPQETQYF. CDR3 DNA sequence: TGCAGCGTTGAGGGGACTAGCCCCCAAGAGACCCAGTACTTC.

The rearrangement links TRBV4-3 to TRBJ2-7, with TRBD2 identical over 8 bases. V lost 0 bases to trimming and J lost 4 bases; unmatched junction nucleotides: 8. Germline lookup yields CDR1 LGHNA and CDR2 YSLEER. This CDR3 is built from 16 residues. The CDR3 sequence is CASSQERIAGLYEQYF. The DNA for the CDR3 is TGCGCCAGCAGCCAAGAGCGGATAGCGGGGTTATACGAGCAGTACTTC.

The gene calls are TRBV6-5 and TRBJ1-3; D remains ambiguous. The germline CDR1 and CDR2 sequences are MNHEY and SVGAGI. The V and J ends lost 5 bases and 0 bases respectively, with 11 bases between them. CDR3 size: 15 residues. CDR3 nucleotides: TGTGCCAGCAGTAACAACCAGGACTCTGGAAACACCATATATTTT. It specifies CASSNNQDSGNTIYF.

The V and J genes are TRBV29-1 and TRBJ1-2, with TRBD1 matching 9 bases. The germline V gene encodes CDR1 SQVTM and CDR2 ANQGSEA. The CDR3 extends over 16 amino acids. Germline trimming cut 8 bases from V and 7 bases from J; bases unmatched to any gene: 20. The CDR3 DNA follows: TGCAGCACCCTGTTGTCGGGGGGAACAGGGGGCTTTGGCTACACCTTC. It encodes CSTLLSGGTGGFGYTF. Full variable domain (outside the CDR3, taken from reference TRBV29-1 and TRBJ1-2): SAVISQKPSRDICQRGTSLTIQCQVDSQVTMMFWYRQQPGQSLTLIATANQGSEATYESGFVIDKFPISRPNLTFSTLTVSNMSPEDSSIYLCSTLLSGGTGGFGYTFGSGTRLTVV.

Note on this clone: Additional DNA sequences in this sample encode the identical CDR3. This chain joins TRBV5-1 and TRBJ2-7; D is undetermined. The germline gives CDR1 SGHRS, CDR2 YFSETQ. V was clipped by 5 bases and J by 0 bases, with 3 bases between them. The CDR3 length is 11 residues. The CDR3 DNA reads TGCGCCAGCAGGAGCTCCTACGAGCAGTACTTC. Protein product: CASRSSYEQYF.

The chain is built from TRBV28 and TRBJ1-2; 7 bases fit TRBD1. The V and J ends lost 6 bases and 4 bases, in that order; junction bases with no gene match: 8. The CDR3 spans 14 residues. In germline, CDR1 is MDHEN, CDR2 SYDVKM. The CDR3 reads CASRKTGTAYGYTF. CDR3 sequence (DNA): TGTGCCAGCAGAAAGACCGGGACAGCCTATGGCTACACCTTC.

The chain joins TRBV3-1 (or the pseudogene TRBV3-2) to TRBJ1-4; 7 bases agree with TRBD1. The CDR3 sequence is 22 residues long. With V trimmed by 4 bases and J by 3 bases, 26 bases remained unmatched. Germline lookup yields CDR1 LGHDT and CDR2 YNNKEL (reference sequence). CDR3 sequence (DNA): TGTGCCAGCAGCCTGAAGGCCGCCAGCCTAGTGGAACGACAGGGCCCTAATGAAAAACTGTTTTTT. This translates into CASSLKAASLVERQGPNEKLFF.

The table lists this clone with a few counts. The CDR3 region has the DNA TGTGCCAGCACCCCACAGGGCCCCTCCAATGAGCAGTTCTTC. Amino acid sequence: CASTPQGPSNEQFF. The chain links TRBV6-2 or TRBV6-3 to TRBJ2-1, with a possible D match to TRBD1 (6 bases). CDR1 is MNHEY and CDR2 is SVGEGT in the germline V gene. V was trimmed by 7 bases and J by 6 bases, leaving 16 bases between them. The CDR3 spans 14 residues.

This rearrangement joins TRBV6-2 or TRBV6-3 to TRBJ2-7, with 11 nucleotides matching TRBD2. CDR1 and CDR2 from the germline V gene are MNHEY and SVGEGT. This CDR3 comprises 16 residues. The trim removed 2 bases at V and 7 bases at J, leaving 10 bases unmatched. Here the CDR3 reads CASSYGLAGGKGEQYF. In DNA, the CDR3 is TGTGCCAGCAGTTACGGTCTAGCGGGAGGTAAGGGGGAGCAGTACTTC.

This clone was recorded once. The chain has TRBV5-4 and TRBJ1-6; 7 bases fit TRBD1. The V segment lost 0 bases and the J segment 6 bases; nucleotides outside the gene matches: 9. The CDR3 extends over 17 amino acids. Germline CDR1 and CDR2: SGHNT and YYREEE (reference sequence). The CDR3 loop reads CASSLVLSGQPNSPLHF. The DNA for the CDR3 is TGTGCCAGCAGCTTGGTCTTATCGGGACAGCCTAATTCACCCCTCCACTTT.

In nucleotides, the CDR3 is TGTGCCAGCGGCCCTAGCGGGAGAACCTACGAGCAGTACTTC. Translated: CASGPSGRTYEQYF. This chain connects TRBV28 to TRBJ2-7; 10 bases agree with TRBD2. CDR1 and CDR2 (germline): MDHEN, SYDVKM. The CDR3 runs 14 residues. V trimming: 8 bases; J trimming: 2 bases; junction bases outside the gene matches: 6.